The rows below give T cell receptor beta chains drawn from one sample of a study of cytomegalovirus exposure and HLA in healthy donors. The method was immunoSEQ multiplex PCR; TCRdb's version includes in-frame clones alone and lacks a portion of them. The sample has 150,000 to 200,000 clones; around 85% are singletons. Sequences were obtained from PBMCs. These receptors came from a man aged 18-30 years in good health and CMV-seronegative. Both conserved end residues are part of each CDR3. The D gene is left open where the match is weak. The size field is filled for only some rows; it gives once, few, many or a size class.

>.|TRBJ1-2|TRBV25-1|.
CASYTGNYGYTF
TGTGCCAGCTATACCGGGAACTATGGCTACACCTTC
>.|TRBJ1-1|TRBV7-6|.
CASSSKGGGLYTEAFF
TGTGCCAGCAGCTCAAAGGGGGGGGGATTATACACTGAAGCTTTCTTT
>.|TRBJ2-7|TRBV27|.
CASSLSGDGAYEQYF
TGTGCCAGCAGTTTATCGGGTGACGGAGCGTACGAGCAGTACTTC
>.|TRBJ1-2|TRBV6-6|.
CASSPGTNYGYTF
TGTGCCAGCAGCCCCGGGACAAACTATGGCTACACCTTC
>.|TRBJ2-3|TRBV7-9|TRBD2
CASSSLLAVRRTDTQYF
TGTGCCAGCAGCTCCTTACTAGCGGTGAGGCGCACAGATACGCAGTATTTT
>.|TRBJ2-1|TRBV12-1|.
CARGRGDGEQFF
TGTGCTCGGGGCAGGGGGGACGGTGAGCAGTTCTTC
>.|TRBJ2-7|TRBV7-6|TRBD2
CASSLGGGEGYEQYF
TGTGCCAGCAGCTTAGGCGGAGGGGAGGGGTACGAGCAGTACTTC
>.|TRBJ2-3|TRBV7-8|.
CASSRPTKTSTDTQYF
TGTGCCAGCAGCCGACCGACCAAGACTAGTACAGATACGCAGTATTTT
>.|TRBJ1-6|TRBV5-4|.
CASSYAGDVSPLHF
TGTGCCAGCAGCTATGCAGGGGACGTCTCACCCCTCCACTTT
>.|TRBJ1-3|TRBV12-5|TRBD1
CASGLVGQGASGNTIYF
TGTGCTAGTGGTTTGGTAGGACAGGGGGCTTCGGGAAACACCATATATTTT
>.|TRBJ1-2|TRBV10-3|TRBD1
CAISPGGDDYYGYTF
TGTGCCATCAGTCCAGGGGGCGATGATTACTATGGCTACACCTTC
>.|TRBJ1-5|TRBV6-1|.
CASSVGQGYQPQHF
TGTGCCAGCAGTGTCGGTCAGGGCTATCAGCCCCAGCATTTT
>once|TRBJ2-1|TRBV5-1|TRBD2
CASSLGGTIDEQFF
TGCGCCAGCAGCTTGGGCGGGACTATCGATGAGCAGTTCTTC
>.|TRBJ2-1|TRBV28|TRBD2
CASSSGLAGGPEQFF
TGTGCCAGCAGCTCTGGACTAGCGGGAGGCCCTGAGCAGTTCTTC
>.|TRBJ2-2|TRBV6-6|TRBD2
CASSKGGRASGELFF
TGTGCCAGCAGTAAGGGCGGGAGGGCTTCCGGGGAGCTGTTTTTT
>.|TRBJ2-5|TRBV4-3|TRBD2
CASSQGGLGETQYF
TGCGCCAGCAGCCAAGGCGGACTAGGGGAGACCCAGTACTTC
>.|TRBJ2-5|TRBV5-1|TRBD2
CASRGSGRETQYF
TGCGCCAGCAGGGGTAGCGGGCGAGAGACCCAGTACTTC
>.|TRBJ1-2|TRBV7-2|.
CASRPDTSYGYTF
TGTGCCAGCAGGCCGGACACCAGCTATGGCTACACCTTC
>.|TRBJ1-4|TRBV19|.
CASSILSAGGSEKLFF
TGTGCCAGTAGTATACTGTCGGCCGGAGGATCTGAAAAACTGTTTTTT
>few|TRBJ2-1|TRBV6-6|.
CASRYDPGTGSSEQFF
TGTGCCAGCAGGTATGACCCCGGGACTGGGTCAAGTGAGCAGTTCTTC
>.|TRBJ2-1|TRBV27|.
CASSLLDNEQFF
TGTGCCAGCAGCTTACTCGACAATGAGCAGTTCTTC
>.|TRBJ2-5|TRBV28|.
CASTIGGLLQETQYF
TGTGCCAGCACCATAGGGGGACTACTCCAAGAGACCCAGTACTTC
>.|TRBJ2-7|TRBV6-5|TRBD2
CASSSSGGGQGEQYF
TGTGCCAGCAGCTCCTCCGGGGGGGGCCAGGGAGAGCAGTACTTC
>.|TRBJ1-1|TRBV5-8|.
CASSLGGAANTEAFF
TGTGCCAGCAGCTTGGGGGGCGCAGCTAACACTGAAGCTTTCTTT
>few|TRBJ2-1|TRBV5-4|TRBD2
CASSLGLAGDVEQFF
TGTGCCAGCAGCCTTGGACTAGCGGGAGACGTTGAGCAGTTCTTC
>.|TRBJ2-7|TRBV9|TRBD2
CASSAGTNSDYEQYF
TGTGCCAGCAGCGCAGGGACTAACTCCGACTACGAGCAGTACTTC
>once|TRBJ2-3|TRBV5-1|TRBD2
CASSPGGGAPDTQYF
TGCGCCAGCAGCCCCGGGGGGGGCGCCCCAGATACGCAGTATTTT
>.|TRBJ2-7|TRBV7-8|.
CASTEVAGLLSYEQYF
TGTGCCAGCACGGAAGTGGCAGGCCTACTCTCCTACGAGCAGTACTTC
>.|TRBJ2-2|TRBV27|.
CASSFKGTGNTGELFF
TGTGCCAGCAGTTTTAAAGGAACAGGGAACACCGGGGAGCTGTTTTTT
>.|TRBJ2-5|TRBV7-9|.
CSSSLVPGRETQYF
TGTTCCAGCAGCTTAGTTCCGGGTAGAGAGACCCAGTACTTC
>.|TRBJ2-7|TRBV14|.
CASSQEGLFAYEQYF
TGTGCCAGCAGCCAAGAGGGACTGTTTGCCTACGAGCAGTACTTC
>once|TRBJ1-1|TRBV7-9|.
CASSLTQGTEAFF
TGTGCCAGCAGCTTAACCCAGGGCACTGAAGCTTTCTTT
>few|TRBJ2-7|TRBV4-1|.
CASSQGTGRTYEQYF
TGCGCCAGCAGCCAAGGTACCGGCAGGACCTACGAGCAGTACTTC
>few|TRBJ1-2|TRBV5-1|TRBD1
CASSPGQVAAGYTF
TGCGCCAGCAGCCCTGGACAGGTCGCTGCTGGCTACACCTTC
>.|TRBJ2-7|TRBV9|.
CASSVDPGWYEQYF
TGTGCCAGCAGCGTAGATCCGGGTTGGTACGAGCAGTACTTC
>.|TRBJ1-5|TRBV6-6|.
CASSYNGVGNQPQHF
TGTGCCAGCAGTTACAACGGGGTGGGCAATCAGCCCCAGCATTTT
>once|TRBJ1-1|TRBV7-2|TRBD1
CASSLGTGVGAFF
TGTGCCAGCAGCCTAGGGACAGGGGTTGGAGCTTTCTTT
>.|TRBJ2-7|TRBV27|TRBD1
CASRIWRPGGAVYEQYF
TGTGCCAGCAGAATATGGCGCCCAGGGGGCGCGGTGTACGAGCAGTACTTC
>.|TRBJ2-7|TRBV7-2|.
CASSLGTANSYEQYF
TGTGCCAGCAGCTTAGGGACAGCTAACTCCTACGAGCAGTACTTC
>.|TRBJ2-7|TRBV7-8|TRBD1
CASSTSRGFLWEQYF
TGTGCCAGCAGTACAAGCAGGGGGTTCCTTTGGGAGCAGTACTTC
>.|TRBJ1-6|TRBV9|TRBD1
CASSTRQGSEYDSPLHF
TGTGCCAGCAGCACAAGACAGGGATCGGAATATGATTCACCCCTCCACTTT
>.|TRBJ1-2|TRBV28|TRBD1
CASSYTGAYGYTF
TGTGCCAGCAGTTATACAGGGGCCTATGGCTACACCTTC
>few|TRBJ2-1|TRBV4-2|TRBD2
CASSQGLAGVGYNEQFF
TGTGCCAGCAGCCAAGGACTAGCGGGAGTTGGGTACAATGAGCAGTTCTTC
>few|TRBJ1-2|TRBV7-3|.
CASSLVGGTYYGYTF
TGTGCCAGCAGCTTAGTCGGCGGGACTTACTATGGCTACACCTTC
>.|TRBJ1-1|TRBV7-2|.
CASSPGEAFF
TGTGCCAGCAGTCCAGGGGAAGCTTTCTTT
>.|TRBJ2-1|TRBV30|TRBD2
CAWSTPGTSTNEQFF
TGTGCCTGGAGTACCCCCGGGACTAGTACCAATGAGCAGTTCTTC
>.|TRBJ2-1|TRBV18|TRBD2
CASSPPSGRVGLNEQFF
TGTGCCAGCTCACCACCTAGCGGGAGGGTCGGGTTGAATGAGCAGTTCTTC
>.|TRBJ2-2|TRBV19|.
CASSTNTGELFF
TGTGCCAGTAGTACAAACACCGGGGAGCTGTTTTTT
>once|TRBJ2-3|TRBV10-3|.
CAINQRSTDTQYF
TGTGCCATCAACCAGCGGAGCACAGATACGCAGTATTTT
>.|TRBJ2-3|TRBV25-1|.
CASRSDNPSTDTQYF
TGTGCCAGCAGATCTGACAACCCTAGCACAGATACGCAGTATTTT
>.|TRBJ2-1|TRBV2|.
CASSPKPEGRSYNEQFF
TGTGCCAGCAGCCCCAAACCAGAGGGTCGGTCCTACAATGAGCAGTTCTTC
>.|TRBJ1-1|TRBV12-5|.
CASGLVLMGATNTEAFF
TGTGCTAGTGGTTTGGTACTGATGGGGGCCACTAACACTGAAGCTTTCTTT